This T cell receptor beta chain stems from a study of blood T cell repertoires in COVID-19. On the study more broadly: T cells, B-cell-depleted T cells, or PBMCs provided the cDNA or gDNA that served as material.

This CDR3 comprises 16 residues. Data came from immunoSEQ multiplex PCR; TCRdb stores just in-frame clones and leaves some out. The sample lists around 130,000 clones, just under 85% seen once, with more than 10% in the top ten. This receptor was obtained from a human donor in a cohort sampled during active COVID-19. V and J are TRBV21-1 and TRBJ2-7; the table's D call of TRBD1 was not tested on the DNA. TRBV21-1 is designated a pseudogene. The sample comprised peripheral blood. The CDR3 DNA sequence: TGTGCAGCAGGCCCATCCCCCGGGACAGGGGACCACGAGCAGTACTTC. Protein sequence: CAAGPSPGTGDHEQYF.